The subject of this entry is one T cell receptor beta chain. These data come from a study of blood T cell repertoires in COVID-19. Some clones are missing from TCRdb's copy, which holds only in-frame ones; the method was immunoSEQ multiplex PCR. This table holds 200,000 to 250,000 clones, over 70% found once. V lost 2 bases to trimming and J lost 7 bases, with 11 bases between them. The CDR3 sequence is 14 residues long. Per germline, CDR1 SNHLY and CDR2 FYNNEI. The sequenced material came from peripheral blood. The rearrangement uses TRBV2 and TRBJ1-4; the D is unclear. The TCR sequence derives from a woman in her 70s with acute or convalescent COVID-19. The CDR3 is CASSELGGVEKLFF. The CDR3 DNA follows: TGTGCCAGCAGTGAATTGGGAGGAGTTGAAAAACTGTTTTTT.